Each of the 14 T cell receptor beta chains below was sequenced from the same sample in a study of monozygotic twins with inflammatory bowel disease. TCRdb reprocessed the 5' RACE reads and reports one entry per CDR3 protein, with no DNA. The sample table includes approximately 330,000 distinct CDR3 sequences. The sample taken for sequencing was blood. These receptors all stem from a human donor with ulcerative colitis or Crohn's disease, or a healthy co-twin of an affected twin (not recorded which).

CDR3 in amino acids: CASSSSSSYNSPLHF. The chain links TRBV27 to TRBJ1-6. Germline lookup yields CDR1 MNHEY and CDR2 SMNVEV (reference sequence). This CDR3 comprises 15 residues.

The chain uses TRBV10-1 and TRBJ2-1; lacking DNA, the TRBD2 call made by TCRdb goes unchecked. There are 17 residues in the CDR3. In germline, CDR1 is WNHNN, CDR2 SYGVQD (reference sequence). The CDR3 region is CASSGPGLGKYYNEQFF.

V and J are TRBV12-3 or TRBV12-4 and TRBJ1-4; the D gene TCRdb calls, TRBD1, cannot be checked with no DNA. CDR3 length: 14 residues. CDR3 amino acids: CASRQQGTGEKLFF.

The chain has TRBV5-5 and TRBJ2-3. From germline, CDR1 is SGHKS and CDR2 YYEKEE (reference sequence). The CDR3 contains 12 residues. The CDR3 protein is CASSYRTDTQYF.

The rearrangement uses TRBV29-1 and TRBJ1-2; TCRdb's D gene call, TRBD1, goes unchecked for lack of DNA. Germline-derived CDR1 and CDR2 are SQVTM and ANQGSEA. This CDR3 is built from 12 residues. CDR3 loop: CSVVDRGVDYTF.

The CDR3 sequence is CSAGDRARDQPQHF. This rearrangement joins TRBV20-1 to TRBJ1-5; checking the TCRdb D call of TRBD1 is not possible without DNA. Germline values: CDR1 DFQATT, CDR2 SNEGSKA (reference sequence). CDR3 size: 14 residues.

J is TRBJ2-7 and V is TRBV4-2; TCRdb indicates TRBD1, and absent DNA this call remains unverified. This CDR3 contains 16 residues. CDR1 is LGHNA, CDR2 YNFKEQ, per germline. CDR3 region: CASSQVGQGAVYEQYF.

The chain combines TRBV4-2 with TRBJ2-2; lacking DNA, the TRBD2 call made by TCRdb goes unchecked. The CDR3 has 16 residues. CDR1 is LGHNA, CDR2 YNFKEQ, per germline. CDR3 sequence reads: CASSQVASGLTGELFF.

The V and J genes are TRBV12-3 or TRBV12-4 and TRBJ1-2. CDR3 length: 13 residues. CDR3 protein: CASSPERRYGYTF.

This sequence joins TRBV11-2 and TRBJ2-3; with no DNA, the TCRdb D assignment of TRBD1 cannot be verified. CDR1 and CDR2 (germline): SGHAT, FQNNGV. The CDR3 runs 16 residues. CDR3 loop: CASSQNPTGGGDTQYF.

The CDR3 spells CASSQGFVQLKANYGYTF. J is TRBJ1-2 and V is TRBV4-1. This CDR3 contains 18 residues. Per the germline V gene, CDR1 is MGHRA and CDR2 is YSYEKL.

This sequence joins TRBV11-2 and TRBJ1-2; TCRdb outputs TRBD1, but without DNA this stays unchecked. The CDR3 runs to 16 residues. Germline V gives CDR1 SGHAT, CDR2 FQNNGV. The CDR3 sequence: CASSGTNRGRYSGYTF.

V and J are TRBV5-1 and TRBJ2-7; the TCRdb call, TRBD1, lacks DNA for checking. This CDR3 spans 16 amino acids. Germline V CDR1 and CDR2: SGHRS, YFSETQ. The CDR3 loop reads CASSGRTGDVTYEQYF.

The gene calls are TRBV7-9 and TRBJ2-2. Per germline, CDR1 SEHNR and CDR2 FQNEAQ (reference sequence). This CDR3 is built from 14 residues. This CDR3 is CASSFMKGTGELFF.